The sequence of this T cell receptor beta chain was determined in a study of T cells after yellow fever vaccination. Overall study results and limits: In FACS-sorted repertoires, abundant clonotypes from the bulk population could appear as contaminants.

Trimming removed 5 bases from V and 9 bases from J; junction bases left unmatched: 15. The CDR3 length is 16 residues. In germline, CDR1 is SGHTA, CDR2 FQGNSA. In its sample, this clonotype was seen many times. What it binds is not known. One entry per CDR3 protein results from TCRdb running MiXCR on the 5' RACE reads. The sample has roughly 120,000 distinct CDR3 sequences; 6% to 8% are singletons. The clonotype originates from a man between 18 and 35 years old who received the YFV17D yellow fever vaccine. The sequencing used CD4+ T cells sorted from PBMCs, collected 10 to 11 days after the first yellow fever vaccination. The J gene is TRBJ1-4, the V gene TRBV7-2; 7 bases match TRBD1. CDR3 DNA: TGTGCCAGCAGCCTAAGAAGGACAGGCCCAGCTCAAAAACTGTTTTTT. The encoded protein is CASSLRRTGPAQKLFF.